This T cell receptor beta chain was recorded in a study of tumor and adjacent non-tumor tissue in lung cancer. Study-wide background: Each sample yielded approximately 4.2 million productive TCRbeta reads on average.

As concerns this clonotype: A junction end diverges from the germline sequence, so it may reflect a read error.

A modified ARM-PCR protocol with three rounds of nested PCR amplified TCRbeta. TCRdb independently ran MiXCR on the multiplex PCR reads; one entry per CDR3 protein. This table holds 200,000 or so distinct CDR3 sequences, 71% found once. No cell sorting was done before RNA was extracted from the tissue. Germline V gives CDR1 LGHNA, CDR2 YSLEER. The CDR3 length is 16 residues. This chain joins TRBV4-3 and TRBJ2-1, with 7 positions matching TRBD2. Sample: lung tumor tissue. This TCR came from a man in his 60s with non-small cell lung cancer. The CDR3 protein is CASIQKRDYQNNEQFF. CDR3 nucleotide sequence: TGCGCCAGCATCCAAAAACGGGACTACCAAAACAATGAGCAGTTCTTC.